The 11 T cell receptor beta chains below were found in one sample sequenced in a study of glioma-infiltrating T cells after dendritic cell vaccination. This table comes from immunoSEQ multiplex PCR, and its TCRdb copy is limited to in-frame clones, with some not included. The sample comprises approximately 84,000 clones, approximately 84% of which are singletons, and around a sixth rests with the top ten. Sequencing used blood, obtained before dendritic cell vaccination. These receptors were collected from a human donor with glioblastoma.

The rearrangement joins TRBV11-2 to TRBJ1-2; a possible D gene is TRBD1 (5 bases). The V end was cut by 5 bases, the J end by 4 bases, with 14 bases between. Germline CDR1 SGHAT, CDR2 FQNNGV. The CDR3 covers 14 residues. The CDR3 here is CASSLPGGAYGYTF. CDR3 DNA: TGTGCCAGCAGCCTCCCCGGAGGGGCCTATGGCTACACCTTC.

This clone was observed once. The genes are TRBV5-1 and TRBJ1-3; D is unclear. In germline, CDR1 is SGHRS, CDR2 YFSETQ. V was cut by 0 bases and J by 4 bases, with 11 bases left in between. The CDR3 is 15 residues long. The CDR3 here is CASSLDEVRGNTIYF. Here the CDR3 DNA reads TGCGCCAGCAGCTTGGATGAGGTGCGGGGAAACACCATATATTTT.

As DNA, the CDR3 is TGTGCCAGCAGCCCAGGACAGGGGCGAGGGAACACTGAAGCTTTCTTT. Translation gives CASSPGQGRGNTEAFF. The chain employs TRBV7-3 and TRBJ1-1, with 9 bases that match TRBD1. Germline V lookup: CDR1 SGHTA, CDR2 FQGTGA. There are 16 residues in the CDR3. The V and J ends lost 5 bases and 1 base, in that order; junction bases with no gene match: 8.

This sequence joins TRBV5-4 and TRBJ1-2, with D maybe TRBD1 (5 bases). Trimming left V 4 bases short and J 2 bases short, with 18 bases between. CDR1 is SGHNT and CDR2 is YYREEE in the germline V gene (reference sequence). CDR3 size: 16 residues. CDR3 coding DNA: TGTGCCAGCAGCCCCTACTATCCGGACAAAAACTATGGCTACACCTTC. Its protein is CASSPYYPDKNYGYTF.

In DNA form, the CDR3 reads TGTGCCTGGAGTAGGACTAGCGGGTACCGTAGTGAGCAGTTCTTC. This gives the protein CAWSRTSGYRSEQFF. This chain uses TRBV30 with TRBJ2-1, with TRBD2 matching over 11 bases. The CDR3 consists of 15 residues. CDR1 and CDR2 (germline): GTSNPN, SVGIG (reference sequence). The V gene end was trimmed by 2 bases and the J gene end by 9 bases; junction bases not matched to a gene: 9.

The CDR3 DNA reads as TGTGCCAGCAGCAGCGCGGCCAGGGTGGAGACCCAGTACTTC. Its translation: CASSSAARVETQYF. The V call is TRBV5-5, the J call TRBJ2-5; a weak D match, TRBD1 (5 bases). This CDR3 comprises 14 residues. V lost 4 bases, J lost 5 bases, and 15 bases lay in between. Germline V gene sequence: CDR1 SGHKS, CDR2 YYEKEE (reference sequence).

This chain uses TRBV7-2 with TRBJ2-1; 11 positions agree with TRBD2. In germline, CDR1 is SGHTA, CDR2 FQGNSA. J lost 5 bases, V lost 5 bases, and 14 bases had no gene match. This CDR3 comprises 18 residues. CDR3 amino acids: CASSDPTVAGGTDNEQFF. The CDR3 DNA sequence: TGTGCCAGCAGCGACCCGACCGTAGCGGGAGGGACGGACAATGAGCAGTTCTTC.

The chain couples TRBV15 to TRBJ1-5; 12 bases agree with TRBD1. CDR1 and CDR2 from the germline V gene are LNHNV and YYDKDF (reference sequence). The CDR3 consists of 19 residues. Trimming at V came to 0 bases and at J to 6 bases, leaving 12 bases not matched to a gene. CDR3 protein: CATSRDGTGGPWDSQPQHF. CDR3 sequence (DNA): TGTGCCACCAGCAGAGACGGGACAGGGGGCCCCTGGGACAGTCAGCCCCAGCATTTT. The full variable domain, completed using reference TRBV15 and TRBJ1-5, is DAMVIQNPRYQVTQFGKPVTLSCSQTLNHNVMYWYQQKSSQAPKLLFHYYDKDFNNEADTPDNFQSRRPNTSFCFLDIRSPGLGDTAMYLCATSRDGTGGPWDSQPQHFGDGTRLSIL.

This clone has just one count. This sequence joins TRBV29-1 and TRBJ2-1, with D possibly TRBD2 on 7 matching bases. Between the trimmed V and J ends, which lost 6 bases and 7 bases, there was a span of 19 bases. CDR3 size: 14 residues. Germline V gene data show CDR1 as SQVTM and CDR2 as ANQGSEA. CDR3 amino acids: CSVGSRGGGNEQFF. The DNA for the CDR3 is TGCAGCGTCGGCTCTCGAGGGGGAGGGAATGAGCAGTTCTTC.

This clone was seen only once. The CDR3 loop reads CASSERWGGGGYGYTF. The CDR3 nucleotides are TGTGCCAGCAGTGAACGGTGGGGGGGCGGCGGCTATGGCTACACCTTC. The genes are TRBV2 and TRBJ1-2; a weak D match, TRBD1 (6 bases). The CDR3 is made up of 16 amino acids. V lost 2 bases to trimming and J lost 4 bases, with 17 bases between them. Germline assignment: CDR1 SNHLY and CDR2 FYNNEI.

V gene TRBV15 combines with J gene TRBJ2-5, with D possibly TRBD1 on 6 matching bases. CDR3 length: 15 amino acids. Per germline, CDR1 LNHNV and CDR2 YYDKDF (reference sequence). Trimming removed 5 bases at V and 5 bases at J, with 18 bases between. The CDR3 nucleotides read TGTGCCACCAGCCCCAGGGGTTGGGGTCTGGAGACCCAGTACTTC. The encoded protein is CATSPRGWGLETQYF.